Sequencing of this TCR beta chain was carried out in a study of blood T cell repertoires in COVID-19. In the study overall: Sites across the United States, Italy and Spain contributed samples from acute and convalescent COVID-19. PBMCs, B-cell-depleted T cells, or T cells were the source of the cDNA or gDNA that made up the material.

Per the original data handling: Reference gene primer amplification gave nucleated cell count estimates. The table came from immunoSEQ multiplex PCR; TCRdb's copy has only in-frame clones and leaves some out. V and J calls and clone size are those listed in that table; D and trimming were worked out from the DNA. Of approximately 120,000 clones in the sample, more than 75% were seen once. Germline assignment: CDR1 SNHLY and CDR2 FYNNEI. Unmatched junction bases numbered 14, after V lost 6 bases and J lost 4 bases. This CDR3 spans 18 amino acids. Input material: peripheral blood. The V and J genes are TRBV2 and TRBJ1-4; the match to TRBD1 covers 10 bases. This sequence originates from a human donor in a cohort sampled during active COVID-19. CDR3 protein: CASRPGTGAGVGNEKLFF. CDR3 sequence (DNA): TGTGCCAGCAGACCCGGGACAGGGGCGGGAGTTGGTAATGAAAAACTGTTTTTT.